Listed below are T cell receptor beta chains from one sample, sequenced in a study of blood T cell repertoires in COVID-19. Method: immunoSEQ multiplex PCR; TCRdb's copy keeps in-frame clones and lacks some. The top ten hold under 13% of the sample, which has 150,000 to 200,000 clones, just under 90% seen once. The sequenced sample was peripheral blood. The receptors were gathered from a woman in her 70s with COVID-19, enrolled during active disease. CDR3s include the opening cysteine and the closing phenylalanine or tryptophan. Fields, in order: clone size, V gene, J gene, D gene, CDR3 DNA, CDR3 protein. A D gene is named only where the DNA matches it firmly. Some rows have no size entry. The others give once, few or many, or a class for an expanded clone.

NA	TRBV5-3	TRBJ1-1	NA	TGTGCCAGAAGCATAGACAGAGAGAACACTGAAGCTTTCTTT	CARSIDRENTEAFF
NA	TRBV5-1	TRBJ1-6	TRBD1	TGCGCCAGCAGCTCCCAGGGGGACGCCAATTCACCCCTCCACTTT	CASSSQGDANSPLHF
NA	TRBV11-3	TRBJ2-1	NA	TGTGCCAGCAGCGCGAGTTGGAGCTCCGGCGGGGTCCTCCCTCGGGAGCAGTTCTTC	CASSASWSSGGVLPREQFF
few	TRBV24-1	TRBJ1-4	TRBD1	TGTGCCACCAGAGAGACAGGGGGCAATGAAAAACTGTTTTTT	CATRETGGNEKLFF
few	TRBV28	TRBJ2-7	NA	TGTGCCAGCAGCCCACCTGCGGGACAGATGTACGAGCAGTACTTC	CASSPPAGQMYEQYF
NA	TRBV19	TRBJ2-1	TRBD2	TGTGCCAGTAGGGGACTAGCGGGGGACTTAAGCTCCTACAATGAGCAGTTCTTC	CASRGLAGDLSSYNEQFF
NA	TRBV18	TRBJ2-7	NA	TGTGCCAGCTCACCCGACAAGGCCTACGAGCAGTACTTC	CASSPDKAYEQYF
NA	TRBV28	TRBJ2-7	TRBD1	TGTGCCAGCAGTCTCCGACAGGGGACCTACGAGCAGTACTTC	CASSLRQGTYEQYF
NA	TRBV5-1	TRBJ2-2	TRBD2	TGCGCCAGCAGCGCTACGGGAGGCAGGGAAACCGGGGAGCTGTTTTTT	CASSATGGRETGELFF
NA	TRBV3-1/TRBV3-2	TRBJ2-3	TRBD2	TGTGCCAGCAGCCAAGTGGGACTAGCGGACCACGGAGGTACGCAGTATTTT	CASSQVGLADHGGTQYF
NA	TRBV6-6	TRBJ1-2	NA	TGTGCCAGCAGTTACGGCAGGTTTGACTATGGCTACACCTTC	CASSYGRFDYGYTF
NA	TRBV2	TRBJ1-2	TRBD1	TGTGCCAGCAGGGCACAGGGGCTGGGGGGCTACACCTTC	CASRAQGLGGYTF
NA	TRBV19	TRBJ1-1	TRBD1	TGTGCCAGTAAACGACAGGGGGGCGACACTGAAGCTTTCTTT	CASKRQGGDTEAFF
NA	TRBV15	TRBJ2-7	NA	TGTGCCACCAGCAGAGATAGCGGTTGGGGCGAGCAGTACTTC	CATSRDSGWGEQYF
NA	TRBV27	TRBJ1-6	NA	TGTGCCAGCAGTTACTGGGTGGGGCCAGACAATTCACCCCTCCACTTT	CASSYWVGPDNSPLHF
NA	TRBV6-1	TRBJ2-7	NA	TGTGCCAGCAGTGAACCAGGGACCTACGAGCAGTACTTC	CASSEPGTYEQYF
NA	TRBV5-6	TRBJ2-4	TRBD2	TGTGCCAGCAGCTTGTTCGGGGGGGCAGCCAAAAACATTCAGTACTTC	CASSLFGGAAKNIQYF
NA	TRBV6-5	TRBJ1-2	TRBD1	TGTGCCAGTACCGGGACAGTCCAACTTTACTATGGCTACACCTTC	CASTGTVQLYYGYTF
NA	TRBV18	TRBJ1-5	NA	TGTGCCAGCTCACCAAGTGGGGAGGGCGGGCAGCCCCAGCATTTT	CASSPSGEGGQPQHF
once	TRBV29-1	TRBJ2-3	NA	TGCAGCGCTATGGGACTTCTCGGTGGCACAGATACGCAGTATTTT	CSAMGLLGGTDTQYF
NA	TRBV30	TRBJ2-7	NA	TGTGCCTGGAGTTCTTCCTACGAGCAGTACTTC	CAWSSSYEQYF
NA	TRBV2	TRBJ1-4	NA	TGTGCCAGCCCTCCCTCCCCCAGGGCAACTAATGAAAAACTGTTTTTT	CASPPSPRATNEKLFF
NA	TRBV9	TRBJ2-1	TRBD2	TGTGCCAGCAGCGTAGGAACATATAGCGGGGGGGCTTCCCGAACCCGGGTCAATGAGCAGTTCTTC	CASSVGTYSGGASRTRVNEQFF
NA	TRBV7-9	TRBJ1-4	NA	TGTGCCAGCAGCCCGACAGCGTACTATGAAAAACTGTTTTTT	CASSPTAYYEKLFF
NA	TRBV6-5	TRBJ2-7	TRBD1	TGTGCCAGCAGTCCCGGGACAGGGCTTTTGGAGCAGTACTTC	CASSPGTGLLEQYF
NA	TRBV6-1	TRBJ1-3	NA	TGTGCCAGCAGTGAAAGAGACTTCTCTGGAAACACCATATATTTT	CASSERDFSGNTIYF
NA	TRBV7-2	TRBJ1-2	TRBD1	TGTGCCAGCAGCTCGACAGGGGGAGCCTATGGCTACACCTTC	CASSSTGGAYGYTF
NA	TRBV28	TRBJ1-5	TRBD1	TGTGCCAGCAGATGGGGGGGGCAGGGGGCAAATCAGCCCCAGCATTTT	CASRWGGQGANQPQHF
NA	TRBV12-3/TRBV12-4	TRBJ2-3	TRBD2	TGTGCCAGCACCTTACTAGCGACAGATACGCAGTATTTT	CASTLLATDTQYF
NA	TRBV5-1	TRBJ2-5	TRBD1	TGCGCCAGCATCGGGCAGGGGGAAGGGGAGACCCAGTACTTC	CASIGQGEGETQYF
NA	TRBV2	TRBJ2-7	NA	TGTGCCAGCGCTTTACTACGTGACTACGAGCAGTACTTC	CASALLRDYEQYF
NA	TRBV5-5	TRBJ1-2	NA	TGTGCCAGCAGCTTGGTAGGAGGGGACGCTTATGGCTACACCTTC	CASSLVGGDAYGYTF
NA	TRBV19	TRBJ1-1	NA	TGTGCCAGTAGTACCCCGGGGGAGAGAAACACTGAAGCTTTCTTT	CASSTPGERNTEAFF
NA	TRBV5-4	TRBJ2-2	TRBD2	TGTGCCAGCAGCTCACGGACTAGCGGGCTCGCCGGGGAGCTGTTTTTT	CASSSRTSGLAGELFF
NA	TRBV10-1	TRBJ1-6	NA	TGCGCCAGCAGTGATTCGGGGTCACCCCTCCACTTT	CASSDSGSPLHF
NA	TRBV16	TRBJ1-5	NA	TGTGCCAGCAGCCAGCAGGGCTGGGGTCAGCCCCAGCATTTT	CASSQQGWGQPQHF